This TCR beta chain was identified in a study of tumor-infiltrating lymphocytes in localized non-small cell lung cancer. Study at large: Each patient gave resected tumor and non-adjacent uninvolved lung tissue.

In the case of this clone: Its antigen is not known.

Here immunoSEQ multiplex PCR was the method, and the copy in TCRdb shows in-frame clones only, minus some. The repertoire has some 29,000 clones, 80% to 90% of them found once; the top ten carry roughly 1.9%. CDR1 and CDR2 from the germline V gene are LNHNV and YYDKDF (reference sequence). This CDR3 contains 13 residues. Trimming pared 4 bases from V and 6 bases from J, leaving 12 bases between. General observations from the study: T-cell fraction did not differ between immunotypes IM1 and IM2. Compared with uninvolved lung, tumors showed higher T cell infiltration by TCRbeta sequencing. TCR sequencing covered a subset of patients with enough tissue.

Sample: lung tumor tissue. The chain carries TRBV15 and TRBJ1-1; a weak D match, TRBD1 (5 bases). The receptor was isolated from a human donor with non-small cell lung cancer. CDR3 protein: CATSMQTGSEAFF. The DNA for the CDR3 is TGTGCCACCAGCATGCAAACAGGATCTGAAGCTTTCTTT.